A selection of T cell receptor beta chains follows, all from one sample in a study of blood T cell repertoires in COVID-19. Using immunoSEQ multiplex PCR, the repertoire was profiled, and TCRdb retains in-frame clones only, with some absent. In the table there are 110,000 to 150,000 clones, roughly 85% of which are singletons. Specimen: PBMCs or T cells enriched from blood (not recorded which). The receptors derive from a man aged 45-60 years who had recovered from COVID-19. Both conserved end residues are part of each CDR3. A D gene is named only where the DNA matches it firmly. Clone size is not always given. Where it is, it says once, few, many or a class for expanded clones.

V,J,size,D,CDR3,DNA
TRBV6-1,TRBJ2-3,few,TRBD2,CASSETLAGGTDTQYF,TGTGCCAGCAGTGAGACACTAGCGGGGGGCACAGATACGCAGTATTTT
TRBV7-3,TRBJ2-2,NA,NA,CASSLGGVNTGELFF,TGTGCCAGCAGCTTAGGCGGAGTTAACACCGGGGAGCTGTTTTTT
TRBV27,TRBJ1-4,NA,TRBD1,CASSRRQGLGEKLFF,TGTGCCAGCAGCCGCCGACAGGGGCTGGGTGAAAAACTGTTTTTT
TRBV4-3,TRBJ2-3,NA,NA,CASSQRLADTQYF,TGCGCCAGCAGCCAAAGACTAGCAGATACGCAGTATTTT
TRBV11-2,TRBJ1-2,NA,NA,CASSIRAGGYTF,TGTGCCAGCAGCATCAGGGCTGGAGGCTACACCTTC
TRBV24-1,TRBJ1-5,NA,NA,CATGREGLQPQHF,TGTGCCACCGGACGGGAGGGATTACAGCCCCAGCATTTT
TRBV18,TRBJ1-1,NA,NA,CASSPTGNTEAFF,TGTGCCAGCTCGCCGACTGGTAACACTGAAGCTTTCTTT
TRBV15,TRBJ2-1,NA,NA,CATSRDYPGSNEQFF,TGTGCCACCAGCAGAGATTACCCAGGTAGCAATGAGCAGTTCTTC
TRBV12-3/TRBV12-4,TRBJ1-2,NA,TRBD1,CASSQGAYGYTF,TGTGCCAGCAGTCAGGGGGCCTATGGCTACACCTTC
TRBV14,TRBJ2-4,NA,NA,CASSQGSPGINIQYF,TGTGCCAGCAGCCAAGGTAGTCCAGGGATAAACATTCAGTACTTC
TRBV5-6,TRBJ1-1,NA,TRBD1,CASSLEGALNTEAFF,TGTGCCAGCAGCTTGGAGGGGGCGTTGAACACTGAAGCTTTCTTT
TRBV4-1,TRBJ1-6,NA,NA,CASSQVWMDSNSPLHF,TGCGCCAGCAGCCAAGTCTGGATGGACAGCAATTCACCCCTCCACTTT
TRBV30,TRBJ1-3,NA,NA,CALRTIGNTIYF,TGTGCCTTACGGACAATTGGAAACACCATATATTTT
TRBV30,TRBJ1-6,NA,TRBD1,CAWDRARSPLHF,TGTGCCTGGGACAGGGCCCGCTCACCCCTCCACTTT